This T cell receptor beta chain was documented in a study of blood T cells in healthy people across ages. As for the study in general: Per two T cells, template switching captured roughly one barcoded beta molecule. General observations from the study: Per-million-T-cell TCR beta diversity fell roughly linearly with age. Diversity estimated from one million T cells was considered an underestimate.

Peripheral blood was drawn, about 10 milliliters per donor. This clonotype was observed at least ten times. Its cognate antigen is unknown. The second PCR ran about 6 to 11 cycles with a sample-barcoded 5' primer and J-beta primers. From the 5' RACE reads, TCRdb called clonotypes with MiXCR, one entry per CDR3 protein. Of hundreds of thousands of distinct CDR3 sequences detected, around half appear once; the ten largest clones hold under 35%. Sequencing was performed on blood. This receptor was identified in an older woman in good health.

CDR3 in amino acids: CASSQGAGDETQYF. The CDR3 nucleotides read TGTGCCAGCAGCCAAGGGGCTGGGGACGAGACCCAGTACTTC. The J gene is TRBJ2-5, the V gene TRBV4-2; possibly TRBD1 or TRBD2 for D (5 bases each). The CDR3 covers 14 residues. Germline V gene data show CDR1 as LGHNA and CDR2 as YNFKEQ. The V gene lost 1 base and the J gene lost 5 bases, with 11 bases spanning the gap.